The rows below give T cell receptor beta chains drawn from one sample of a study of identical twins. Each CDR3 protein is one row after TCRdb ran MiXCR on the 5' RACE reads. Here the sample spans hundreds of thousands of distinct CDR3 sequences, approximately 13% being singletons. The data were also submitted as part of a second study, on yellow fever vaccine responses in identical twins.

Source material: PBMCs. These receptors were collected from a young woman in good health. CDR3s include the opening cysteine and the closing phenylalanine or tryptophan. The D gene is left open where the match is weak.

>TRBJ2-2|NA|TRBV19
CASKAAGELFF
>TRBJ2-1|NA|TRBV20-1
CSAYRVVADNEQFF
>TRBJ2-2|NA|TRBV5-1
CASSLDPNTGELFF
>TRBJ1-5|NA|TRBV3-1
CASSPSFGVNQPQHF
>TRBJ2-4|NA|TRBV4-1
CASSQGGNLRLAKNIQYF
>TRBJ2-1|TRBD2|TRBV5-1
CASSFLAGLLNEQFF
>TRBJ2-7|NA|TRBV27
CASSSGERYEQYF
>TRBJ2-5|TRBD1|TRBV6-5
CASSYSSLTGYGETQYF
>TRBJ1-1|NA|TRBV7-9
CASSLRTEGNTEAFF
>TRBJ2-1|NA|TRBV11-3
CASSPGGKIVPRSEQFF
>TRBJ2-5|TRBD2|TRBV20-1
CSATRLAGGDETQYF
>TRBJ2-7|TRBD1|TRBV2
CASSGQVFHEQYF
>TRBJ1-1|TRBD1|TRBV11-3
CASAPAYRGTGALSTEAFF
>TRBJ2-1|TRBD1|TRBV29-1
CSARLDRVRRDEQFF
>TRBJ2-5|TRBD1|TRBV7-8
CASSLDQGAPETQYF
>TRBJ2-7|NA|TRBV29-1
CSVVWALTGAYEQYF
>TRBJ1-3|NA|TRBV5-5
CASSFTSSGNTIYF
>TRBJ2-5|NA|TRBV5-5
CASSPLGQGGETQYF
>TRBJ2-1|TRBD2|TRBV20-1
CSAYHSGKENEQFF
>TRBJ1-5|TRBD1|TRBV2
CASRGGGVSNQPQHF
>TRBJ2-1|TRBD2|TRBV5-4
CASSSSLAGVDSRVNEQFF
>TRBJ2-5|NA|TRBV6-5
CASSYLYRGTKETQYF
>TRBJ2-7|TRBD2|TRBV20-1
CSARDQRLAGGYEQYF
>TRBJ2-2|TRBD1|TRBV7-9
CASQGDRLTGELFF
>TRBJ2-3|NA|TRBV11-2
CASSSLPTASTDTQYF
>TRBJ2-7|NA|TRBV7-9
CASSYNSGDSYEQYF
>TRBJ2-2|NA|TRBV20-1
CSARTDYANTGELFF
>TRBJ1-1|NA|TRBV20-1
CSARVIGAPEAFF
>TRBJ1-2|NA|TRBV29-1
CSVDLGLSIYGYTF
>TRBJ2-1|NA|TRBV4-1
CASSQVGNYNEQFF
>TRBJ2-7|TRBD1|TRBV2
CASKWTGVNDEQYF
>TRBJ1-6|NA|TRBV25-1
CASSPSGGGLYNSPLHF
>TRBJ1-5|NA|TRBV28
CASSLADSNQPQHF
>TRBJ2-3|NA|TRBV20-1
CSARRSGIGTQYF
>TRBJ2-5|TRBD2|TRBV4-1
CASSRGTGGVEETQYF
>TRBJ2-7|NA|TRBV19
CASSIPGQSSYEQYF
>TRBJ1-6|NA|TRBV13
CASSLGQGVRTPLHF
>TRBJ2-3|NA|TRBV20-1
CSAKPIQLGLTDTQYF
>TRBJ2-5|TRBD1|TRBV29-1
CSAAPGGFETQYF
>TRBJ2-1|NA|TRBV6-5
CASSSTGNRAQVGQQFF
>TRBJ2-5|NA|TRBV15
CATSIRGGGETQYF
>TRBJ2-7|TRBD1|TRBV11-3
CASRTGQGYEQYF
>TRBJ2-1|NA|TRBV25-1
CASSEISRTNNEQFF
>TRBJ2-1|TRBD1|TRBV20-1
CSAIRTGTHEQFF